Shown below are 15 T cell receptor beta chains from a single sample sequenced in a study of identical twins. TCRdb itself ran the 5' RACE reads through MiXCR, one entry per CDR3 protein. The sample records about 460,000 distinct CDR3 sequences, approximately 15% being singletons. This sample was also put to use in a study of yellow fever vaccine responses in identical twins.

The specimen sequenced was CD4+ T cells sorted from blood. The receptors stem from a woman under 30 in good health.

This clonotype was observed a handful of times. This chain joins TRBV7-2 and TRBJ1-4; D ambiguous. Germline CDR1 is SGHTA and CDR2 is FQGNSA. The germline V and J ends were trimmed by 5 bases and 5 bases, with 9 bases remaining between them. The CDR3 runs to 13 residues. The DNA of the CDR3 is TGTGCCAGCAGCACCGGACCGAATGAAAAACTGTTTTTT. This translates into CASSTGPNEKLFF.

The gene calls are TRBV5-1 and TRBJ2-7; 7 nucleotides line up with TRBD1. The CDR3 extends over 14 amino acids. Germline trimming cut 1 base from V and 4 bases from J; bases unmatched to any gene: 5. Germline V gene sequence: CDR1 SGHRS, CDR2 YFSETQ. The CDR3 sequence: CASSLRQGKYEQYF. DNA of the CDR3: TGCGCCAGCAGCTTGCGACAGGGCAAGTACGAGCAGTACTTC.

This clonotype was counted only a few times. The chain has TRBV7-2 and TRBJ2-1, with 11 nucleotides matching TRBD2. The germline V gene has CDR1 SGHTA and CDR2 FQGNSA. The J segment lost 4 bases and the V segment lost 2 bases, leaving 7 bases of the junction unmatched. The CDR3 runs 17 residues. This chain's CDR3 is CASSLTSGSLRYNEQFF. The CDR3 DNA is TGTGCCAGCAGCTTAACTAGCGGGAGTTTGAGGTACAATGAGCAGTTCTTC.

At least ten counts were recorded for this clonotype. The genes are TRBV5-1 and TRBJ2-7; D not certain. Germline CDR1 SGHRS, CDR2 YFSETQ. The CDR3 sequence is 15 residues long. The V gene lost 4 bases and the J gene lost 3 bases, with 17 bases spanning the gap. The CDR3 reads CASSVRTDPIYEQYF. DNA of the CDR3: TGCGCCAGCAGCGTAAGGACGGATCCCATCTACGAGCAGTACTTC.

This sequence joins TRBV28 and TRBJ2-3, with 10 bases fitting TRBD2. This CDR3 has 16 amino acids. Germline loops: CDR1 MDHEN, CDR2 SYDVKM. The trim removed 4 bases at V and 0 bases at J, leaving 4 bases unmatched. The CDR3 DNA reads TGTGCCAGCAGTTCACTTAGCGGGAGGAGCACAGATACGCAGTATTTT. This translates into CASSSLSGRSTDTQYF. The variable domain in full, with the rest retrieved from reference TRBV28 and TRBJ2-3, is DVKVTQSSRYLVKRTGEKVFLECVQDMDHENMFWYRQDPGLGLRLIYFSYDVKMKEKGDIPEGYSVSREKKERFSLILESASTNQTSMYLCASSSLSGRSTDTQYFGPGTRLTVL.

The table lists this clonotype with many counts. The chain carries TRBV19 and TRBJ1-1; possibly TRBD1 for D (6 bases). V was clipped by 3 bases and J by 0 bases, with 11 bases between them. In germline, CDR1 is LNHDA, CDR2 SQIVND (reference sequence). The CDR3 contains 15 residues. CDR3 nucleotides: TGTGCCAGTAGTATTACAGGGATGTTGAACACTGAAGCTTTCTTT. Its protein product is CASSITGMLNTEAFF.

V is TRBV2 and J is TRBJ1-5; 9 bases agree with TRBD1. The CDR3 spans 16 residues. V was clipped by 6 bases and J by 6 bases; unmatched bases: 12. Germline CDR1 is SNHLY and CDR2 is FYNNEI. The CDR3 DNA reads as TGTGCCAGCAGGAGAGAACAGGGGGCGTATAGTCAGCCCCAGCATTTT. Its translation: CASRREQGAYSQPQHF.

The rearrangement joins TRBV4-2 to TRBJ2-3; 11 nucleotides match TRBD2. The CDR3 length is 15 residues. Germline V gene sequence: CDR1 LGHNA, CDR2 YNFKEQ. V lost 0 bases to trimming and J lost 9 bases; unmatched junction nucleotides: 5. CDR3 nucleotides: TGTGCCAGCAGCCAAGAGACTAGCGGGGTAGAGACGCAGTATTTT. It encodes CASSQETSGVETQYF.

At least ten counts were recorded for this clonotype. The J gene is TRBJ2-1, the V gene TRBV28, with TRBD1 identical over 8 bases. Per the germline V gene, CDR1 is MDHEN and CDR2 is SYDVKM. CDR3 length: 18 amino acids. V dropped 6 bases and J dropped 4; count of bases not matched to a gene: 17. CDR3 nucleotide sequence: TGTGCCAGCAGCGGGGACAGGAATTCGAATTACCTGTACAATGAGCAGTTCTTC. Translated: CASSGDRNSNYLYNEQFF. Based on the CDR3 plus reference TRBV28 and TRBJ2-1, the full variable domain is DVKVTQSSRYLVKRTGEKVFLECVQDMDHENMFWYRQDPGLGLRLIYFSYDVKMKEKGDIPEGYSVSREKKERFSLILESASTNQTSMYLCASSGDRNSNYLYNEQFFGPGTRLTVL.

The chain recombines TRBV18 with TRBJ2-3; D unresolved. Germline values: CDR1 KGHSH, CDR2 LQKENI. The CDR3 runs to 14 residues. CDR3 sequence reads: CLVKLAQNTDTQYF. In DNA form, the CDR3 reads TGTTTGGTGAAGCTGGCACAGAACACAGATACGCAGTATTTT.

V usage is TRBV20-1 and J usage is TRBJ2-3; 13 bases agree with TRBD2. Germline V gene lookup returns CDR1 DFQATT and CDR2 SNEGSKA (reference sequence). CDR3 length: 15 amino acids. Trimming took 6 bases from V and 3 from J; bases not matched to a gene: 6. CDR3 coding DNA: TGCAGTGCCAGCGGGACTAGCGGGGATACAGATACGCAGTATTTT. This codes for CSASGTSGDTDTQYF.

This clonotype has only a few counts. The chain couples TRBV5-1 to TRBJ1-6; TRBD1 might be the D (6 bases). Germline V gives CDR1 SGHRS, CDR2 YFSETQ. V lost 4 bases to trimming and J lost 3 bases, with 17 bases between them. The CDR3 consists of 17 residues. The CDR3 DNA follows: TGCGCCAGCAGCCCATCAACAGGGTCTGGCTATAATTCACCCCTCCACTTT. Its translation is CASSPSTGSGYNSPLHF.

The rearrangement links TRBV5-6 to TRBJ1-2, with unresolved D. Germline V gene sequence: CDR1 SGHDT, CDR2 YYEEEE. V gave up 2 bases and J gave up 0 bases, with 8 bases separating them. The CDR3 has 14 amino acids. DNA for the CDR3: TGTGCCAGCAGCTTCGCCGGACCTAACTATGGCTACACCTTC. Translation gives CASSFAGPNYGYTF.

The table lists this clonotype with a few counts. V is TRBV4-3 and J is TRBJ2-1, with TRBD2 as a possible D gene (5 bases). V lost 3 bases and J 6 bases, leaving 12 bases between the germline ends. From germline, CDR1 is LGHNA and CDR2 YSLEER. CDR3 length equals 14 residues. CDR3 sequence (DNA): TGCGCCAGCAGCCAGGTTCTAGCCCCCAATGAGCAGTTCTTC. Encoded protein: CASSQVLAPNEQFF.

In its sample, this clonotype was seen many times. This chain links TRBV9 with TRBJ2-3; 8 bases match TRBD2. The CDR3 is 17 residues long. The germline V gene encodes CDR1 SGDLS and CDR2 YYNGEE. The V segment lost 0 bases and the J segment 4 bases; nucleotides outside the gene matches: 10. The CDR3 sequence: CASSVEVAGLAADTQYF. CDR3 sequence (DNA): TGTGCCAGCAGCGTAGAGGTAGCGGGGCTGGCGGCAGATACGCAGTATTTT.